The TCR beta chain under discussion was sequenced for a study of T cells in Graves' hyperthyroidism and ophthalmopathy. CDR1 is DFQATT and CDR2 is SNEGSKA in the germline V gene (reference sequence). The J segment lost 4 bases and the V segment lost 3 bases, leaving 3 bases of the junction unmatched. CDR3 length: 13 amino acids. This clonotype was observed a few times. TCR beta CDR3 sequences were amplified from RNA transcripts. Primed by the HTBI set, a first-round RT-PCR was run on the TCR CDR3. MiXCR was run by TCRdb on the multiplex PCR reads, yielding one entry per CDR3 protein. This sample has about 640,000 distinct CDR3 sequences; less than 25% occur once, and the top ten carry roughly 30%.

This clonotype originated in a young man with Graves' ophthalmopathy. V gene TRBV20-1 combines with J gene TRBJ1-3, with 7 bases matching TRBD1. Sample: blood. The CDR3 is CSASGDRGNTIYF. CDR3 sequence (DNA): TGCAGTGCTAGTGGGGACAGAGGAAACACCATATATTTT.